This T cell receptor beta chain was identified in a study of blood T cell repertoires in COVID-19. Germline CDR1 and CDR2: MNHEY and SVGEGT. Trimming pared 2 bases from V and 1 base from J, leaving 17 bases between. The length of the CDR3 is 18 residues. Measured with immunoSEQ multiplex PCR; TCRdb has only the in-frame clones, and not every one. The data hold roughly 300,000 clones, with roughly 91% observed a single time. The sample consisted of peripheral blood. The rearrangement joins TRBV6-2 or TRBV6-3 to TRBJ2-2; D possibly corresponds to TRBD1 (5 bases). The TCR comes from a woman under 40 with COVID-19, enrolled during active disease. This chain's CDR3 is CASSYPSVGQGNTGELFF. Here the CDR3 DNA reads TGTGCCAGCAGTTACCCCTCGGTTGGTCAGGGGAACACCGGGGAGCTGTTTTTT.